This passage covers 10 T cell receptor beta chains from one sample sequenced in a study of shared clonotypes between healthy human individuals. Profiled with immunoSEQ multiplex PCR; TCRdb holds only in-frame clones, not every one. Among around 620,000 clones, approximately 95% were seen once, and the ten largest hold approximately 0.11%. The naive CD8 population came from CD45RO-negative cells selected for CCR7, without terminally differentiated effector memory CD45RA+ cells. Input material: naive CD8+ T cells sorted from blood. The receptors come from a young woman in good health.

The gene calls are TRBV15 and TRBJ2-3; no clear D gene. The CDR3 contains 15 residues. V was clipped by 0 bases and J by 6 bases, with 13 bases between them. Germline V gene data show CDR1 as LNHNV and CDR2 as YYDKDF (reference sequence). The CDR3 is CATSRDQQPGDTQYF. The CDR3 DNA sequence: TGTGCCACCAGCAGAGATCAGCAACCCGGGGATACGCAGTATTTT.

The rearrangement links TRBV19 to TRBJ1-1; possibly TRBD1 for D (5 bases). Germline CDR1 is LNHDA and CDR2 is SQIVND (reference sequence). The CDR3 length is 13 residues. Trimming removed 2 bases at V and 4 bases at J, with 8 bases between. For the CDR3, the DNA is TGTGCCAGTAGTATATATGGGGCCACTGAAGCTTTCTTT. It encodes CASSIYGATEAFF.

This chain uses TRBV28 with TRBJ2-7, with D possibly TRBD2 on 5 matching bases. Trimming stripped 6 bases from V and 7 bases from J, with 10 bases between. Germline V gene sequence: CDR1 MDHEN, CDR2 SYDVKM. CDR3 length equals 11 residues. DNA of the CDR3: TGTGCCAGCAGCCCCCCGGGGGAGCAGTACTTC. It specifies CASSPPGEQYF.

The J gene is TRBJ2-1, the V gene TRBV15; 7 bases map to TRBD2. CDR3 size: 17 residues. Germline CDR1 and CDR2: LNHNV and YYDKDF (reference sequence). V was pared by 0 bases and J by 0 bases, with 5 bases of the junction left unmatched. CDR3: CATSRDELASSYNEQFF. CDR3 nucleotide sequence: TGTGCCACCAGCAGAGACGAACTAGCGAGCTCCTACAATGAGCAGTTCTTC.

The V and J genes are TRBV6-1 and TRBJ2-2, with 8 bases fitting TRBD1. CDR1 and CDR2 (germline): MNHNS, SASEGT. The ends lost 7 bases at V and 3 bases at J; junction bases unmatched: 7. The CDR3 has 15 residues. DNA for the CDR3: TGTGCCAGCACCAGAGCAGGGGGCGACACCGGGGAGCTGTTTTTT. It is translated as CASTRAGGDTGELFF.

This clone has only one observation. V and J are TRBV28 and TRBJ2-1; 12 bases agree with TRBD2. Germline CDR1 MDHEN, CDR2 SYDVKM. V shed 4 bases, J shed 5 bases, and the junction held 3 bases outside the gene matches. The CDR3 spans 15 residues. The CDR3 DNA reads as TGTGCCAGCAGTTCAAGGACTAGCGGGAACAATGAGCAGTTCTTC. This translates into CASSSRTSGNNEQFF.

This clone occurred a few times. The chain couples TRBV27 to TRBJ2-7, with D perhaps matching TRBD2 (5 bases). CDR3 length equals 11 residues. Trimming took 6 bases from V and 6 from J, leaving 9 bases between them. Germline CDR1 and CDR2: MNHEY and SMNVEV (reference sequence). CDR3 DNA sequence: TGTGCCAGCAGAGCGGCAGGCGAGCAGTACTTC. Amino acids: CASRAAGEQYF.

V usage is TRBV28 and J usage is TRBJ2-7; 10 bases map to TRBD1. The J segment lost 4 bases and the V segment lost 2 bases, leaving 11 bases of the junction unmatched. This CDR3 has 17 residues. In germline, CDR1 is MDHEN, CDR2 SYDVKM. This CDR3 reads CASSLSDRGQGFYEQYF. CDR3 DNA sequence: TGTGCCAGCAGTTTAAGTGACAGGGGGCAGGGTTTTTACGAGCAGTACTTC.

The V gene is TRBV4-1, the J gene TRBJ1-1, with a possible D match to TRBD1 (5 bases). The V gene's germline CDR1 is MGHRA and CDR2 YSYEKL. CDR3 length: 14 residues. V lost 1 base and J 5 bases, leaving 11 bases between the germline ends. This CDR3 is CASSQVEGLTEAFF. DNA for the CDR3: TGCGCCAGCAGCCAAGTAGAGGGGCTGACTGAAGCTTTCTTT.

CDR3 amino acids: CASSPGPPYEQYF. DNA for the CDR3: TGTGCCAGCAGCCCCGGTCCTCCCTACGAGCAGTACTTC. V is TRBV5-4 and J is TRBJ2-5; D is unclear. Matching the DNA end better, TRBJ2-7 makes the J call doubtful. The length of the CDR3 is 13 residues. Per the germline V gene, CDR1 is SGHNT and CDR2 is YYREEE (reference sequence).